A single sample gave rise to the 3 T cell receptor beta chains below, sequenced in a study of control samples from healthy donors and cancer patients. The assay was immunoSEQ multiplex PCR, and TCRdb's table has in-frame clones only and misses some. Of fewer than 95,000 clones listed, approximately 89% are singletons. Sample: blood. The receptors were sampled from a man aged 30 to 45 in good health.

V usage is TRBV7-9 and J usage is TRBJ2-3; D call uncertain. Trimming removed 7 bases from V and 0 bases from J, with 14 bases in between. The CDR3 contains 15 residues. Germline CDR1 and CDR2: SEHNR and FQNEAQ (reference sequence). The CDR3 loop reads CASTSVRFSTDTQYF. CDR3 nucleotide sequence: TGTGCCAGCACCAGCGTAAGGTTTAGCACAGATACGCAGTATTTT.

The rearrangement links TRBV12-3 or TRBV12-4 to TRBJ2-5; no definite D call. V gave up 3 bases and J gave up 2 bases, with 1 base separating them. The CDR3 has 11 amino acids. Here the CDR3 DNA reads TGTGCCAGCAGTTTTCAAGAGACCCAGTACTTC. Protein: CASSFQETQYF.

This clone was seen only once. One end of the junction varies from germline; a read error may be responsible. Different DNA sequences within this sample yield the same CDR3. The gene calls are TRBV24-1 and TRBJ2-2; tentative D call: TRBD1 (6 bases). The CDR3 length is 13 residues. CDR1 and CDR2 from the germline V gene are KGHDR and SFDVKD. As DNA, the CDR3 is TGTGCCACCAGTGAGGGGGACACTGGGGAGCTGTTTTTT. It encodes CATSEGDTGELFF.